The sequence of this T cell receptor (beta chain) was determined in a study of shared clonotypes between healthy human individuals. Germline V gene lookup returns CDR1 SGHRS and CDR2 YFSETQ. This CDR3 comprises 14 residues. V trimming: 0 bases; J trimming: 4 bases; junction bases outside the gene matches: 3. Deep was the level used in running the assay. A roughly 200 ng quantity of DNA, around 30,000 T cell genomes, went into the sorted-subset replicate PCRs. The repertoire was sequenced with immunoSEQ multiplex PCR; TCRdb's copy has only in-frame clones and lacks some. The repertoire has about 530,000 clones, approximately 95% of them found once; the top ten carry approximately 0.06%. Study results and caveats: Limited genetic and exposure-history diversity came from having few donors.

Concerning this clone itself: The antigen is not known.

The chain carries TRBV5-1 and TRBJ2-7, with TRBD2 matching over 8 bases. The source material was naive CD4+ T cells sorted from blood. This sample's subset: CD45RA+ positively selected. This TCR was recovered from a woman aged 25 to 39 in good health. In nucleotides, the CDR3 is TGCGCCAGCAGCTTGGCGCGGGAGGCTTACGAGCAGTACTTC. Translated, it gives CASSLAREAYEQYF.